This TCR beta chain was sequenced for a study of blood T cell repertoires in COVID-19. Original handling: Estimation of nucleated cell counts was performed using reference gene primer amplification. The repertoire was sequenced with immunoSEQ multiplex PCR; TCRdb's copy has only in-frame clones and lacks some. That table gives V, J and clone size, and the DNA gave D and trimming. The repertoire has about 210,000 clones, 81% of them found once; the top ten carry approximately 9%. Ages ranged from roughly 18 to 100 years, with residence in approximately 25 US areas. Germline lookup yields CDR1 LNHNV and CDR2 YYDKDF (reference sequence). Trimming left V 0 bases short and J 7 bases short, with 15 bases between. This CDR3 has 15 residues.

The sample taken for sequencing was PBMCs or T cells enriched from blood (not recorded which). The chain uses TRBV15 and TRBJ1-2; tentative D call: TRBD1 (5 bases). The TCR comes from a woman between 50 and 59 years old with acute COVID-19. CDR3 nucleotide sequence: TGTGCCACCAGCAGAGAGCTCGGGACTCATTTTGGCTACACCTTC. It yields the protein CATSRELGTHFGYTF.